One and the same sample provided the 14 T cell receptor beta chains below, sequenced in a study of shared clonotypes between healthy human individuals. TCRdb's copy holds only in-frame clones and misses some; the assay was immunoSEQ multiplex PCR. The sample shows some 1 million clones, around 76% of them seen only once. The specimen sequenced was memory CD4+ T cells sorted from blood. Subset in this sample: CD45RA-negative fraction. The source of these receptors is a man in his late teens or twenties in good health.

The chain recombines TRBV7-2 with TRBJ2-2; the D gene is possibly TRBD2 (6 bases). V gave up 5 bases and J gave up 6 bases, with 16 bases separating them. Germline V gene data show CDR1 as SGHTA and CDR2 as FQGNSA. The length of the CDR3 is 15 residues. The CDR3 DNA reads TGTGCCAGCAGCGCGGGGACCGGGTTCGCCGGGGAGCTGTTTTTT. This encodes CASSAGTGFAGELFF.

The gene calls are TRBV18 and TRBJ1-2, with D perhaps matching TRBD1 (5 bases). The germline CDR1 and CDR2 sequences are KGHSH and LQKENI. CDR3 size: 15 residues. The ends were cut back, 3 bases at V and 2 bases at J, with 13 bases in the middle. CDR3 region: CASSPVAGLNYGYTF. The CDR3 DNA follows: TGTGCCAGCTCACCCGTGGCAGGGTTAAACTATGGCTACACCTTC.

The rearrangement links TRBV25-1 to TRBJ2-5; 14 bases agree with TRBD2. The CDR3 is made up of 16 amino acids. The trim removed 5 bases at V and 5 bases at J, leaving 7 bases unmatched. CDR1 MGHDK and CDR2 SYGVNS come from the germline V gene. This chain's CDR3 is CASSWTSGGLAETQYF. The CDR3 DNA is TGTGCCAGCAGTTGGACTAGCGGGGGGCTGGCGGAGACCCAGTACTTC.

V is TRBV7-9 and J is TRBJ2-5; D ambiguous. The J call may be mistaken, given a closer DNA end match to TRBJ2-7. The CDR3 is 14 residues long. Per germline, CDR1 SEHNR and CDR2 FQNEAQ (reference sequence). CDR3 bases: TGTGCCAGCAGCCCAAGCGCTAGAGTCTACGAGCAGTACTTC. It yields the protein CASSPSARVYEQYF.

Only a few counts were recorded for this clone. V gene TRBV5-6 combines with J gene TRBJ2-6; D is ambiguous. The CDR3 length is 13 residues. Germline V gives CDR1 SGHDT, CDR2 YYEEEE. The ends were cut back, 1 base at V and 1 base at J, with 0 bases in the middle. The CDR3 loop reads CASSLSGANVLTF. The CDR3 region has the DNA TGTGCCAGCAGCTTGTCTGGGGCCAACGTCCTGACTTTC.

The chain is built from TRBV11-3 and TRBJ2-2; TRBD2 matches at 7 bases. CDR1 and CDR2 (germline): SGHNT, YENEEA. CDR3 length: 15 amino acids. V shed 0 bases and J 5 bases; nucleotides not matched to a gene: 3. The CDR3 nucleotides read TGTGCCAGCAGCTTAGATGGCGGGAGAACCGGGGAGCTGTTTTTT. Translated: CASSLDGGRTGELFF.

The chain links TRBV5-1 to TRBJ2-7; possible D gene TRBD2, 5 bases. CDR3 length: 12 amino acids. Per germline, CDR1 SGHRS and CDR2 YFSETQ. Trimming pared 2 bases from V and 5 bases from J, leaving 8 bases between. The CDR3, as DNA: TGCGCCAGCAGCTTACCAGCGGACGAGCAGTACTTC. Translating it yields CASSLPADEQYF.

This chain joins TRBV7-2 and TRBJ2-3, with TRBD1 identical over 8 bases. Trimming took 2 bases from V and 8 from J; bases not matched to a gene: 3. The CDR3 is 13 amino acids. Germline CDR1 and CDR2: SGHTA and FQGNSA. The CDR3, as DNA: TGTGCCAGCAGCTTACAGGACAGGGTTACGCAGTATTTT. Its translation is CASSLQDRVTQYF. The entire variable domain, with the rest obtained from reference TRBV7-2 and TRBJ2-3, is as follows: GAGVSQSPSNKVTEKGKDVELRCDPISGHTALYWYRQSLGQGLEFLIYFQGNSAPDKSGLPSDRFSAERTGGSVSTLTIQRTQQEDSAVYLCASSLQDRVTQYFGPGTRLTVL.

The V and J genes are TRBV6-5 and TRBJ2-1; tentative D call: TRBD2 (6 bases). Germline-derived CDR1 and CDR2 are MNHEY and SVGAGI. V lost 2 bases and J 6 bases, leaving 14 bases between the germline ends. The CDR3 extends over 15 amino acids. The CDR3 sequence is CASSYERPGGNEQFF. The CDR3 DNA is TGTGCCAGCAGTTACGAGCGCCCCGGGGGCAATGAGCAGTTCTTC.

This chain connects TRBV18 to TRBJ2-7, with TRBD1 identical over 10 bases. This CDR3 has 15 residues. V was pared by 3 bases and J by 3 bases, with 5 bases of the junction left unmatched. From germline, CDR1 is KGHSH and CDR2 LQKENI. CDR3 in DNA: TGTGCCAGCTCACCCGGGACAGGGGTTAGCTACGAGCAGTACTTC. Residues: CASSPGTGVSYEQYF.

The chain employs TRBV28 and TRBJ2-4; a possible D gene is TRBD1 (7 bases). The CDR3 runs 18 residues. Trimming took 7 bases from V and 0 from J, leaving 22 bases between them. From germline, CDR1 is MDHEN and CDR2 SYDVKM. CDR3 in amino acids: CASKKAPGGTLAKNIQYF. The DNA of the CDR3 is TGTGCCAGCAAAAAGGCGCCAGGGGGGACATTAGCCAAAAACATTCAGTACTTC.

This clone was recorded at least ten times. The V call is TRBV30, the J call TRBJ1-1, with D unresolved. The ends were cut back, 2 bases at V and 4 bases at J, with 11 bases in the middle. The length of the CDR3 is 13 residues. Germline assignment: CDR1 GTSNPN and CDR2 SVGIG (reference sequence). The CDR3 sequence is CAWSFRESTEAFF. For the CDR3, the DNA is TGTGCCTGGAGTTTCCGGGAGAGCACTGAAGCTTTCTTT.

V gene TRBV6-5 combines with J gene TRBJ2-1; D is undetermined. The ends were cut back, 2 bases at V and 0 bases at J, with 8 bases in the middle. The CDR3 extends over 15 amino acids. Germline CDR1 reads MNHEY; CDR2 reads SVGAGI. In DNA form, the CDR3 reads TGTGCCAGCAGTTACGAGATTAGCTCCTACAATGAGCAGTTCTTC. Residues: CASSYEISSYNEQFF.

This chain connects TRBV2 to TRBJ2-7; tentatively, D is TRBD1 (7 bases). V was trimmed by 4 bases and J by 4 bases, leaving 20 bases between them. CDR3 length equals 16 residues. The germline CDR1 and CDR2 sequences are SNHLY and FYNNEI. In nucleotides, the CDR3 is TGTGCCAGCAGTGTAAGACAGGGCCTAGCGTCGTACGAGCAGTACTTC. It yields the protein CASSVRQGLASYEQYF.